One sample yielded the 24 T cell receptor beta chains listed below, sequenced in a study of neurological immune-mediated disorders. TCRdb recomputed calls from the 5' RACE reads with MiXCR, one row per CDR3 protein. The sample gives about 49,000 distinct CDR3 sequences, roughly 13% of which show up once; 3.5% to 5.5% is in the top ten. As to time point: longitudinal time-point 2. The sample consisted of PBMCs. The receptors shown here come from a male donor with HTLV-1-associated myelopathy (HAM/TSP).

This clonotype appeared a single time. The V gene is TRBV20-1, the J gene TRBJ2-6; 8 bases agree with TRBD2. Trimming removed 4 bases from V and 2 bases from J; junction bases left unmatched: 7. This CDR3 region has 16 residues. The germline CDR1 and CDR2 sequences are DFQATT and SNEGSKA (reference sequence). Here the CDR3 DNA reads TGCAGTGCTAAGCCCAGCGGGGGAGCTGGGGCCAACGTCCTGACTTTC. Protein: CSAKPSGGAGANVLTF.

A word on this clonotype: Since a much larger clone is just one base distant, this may be a read error. This chain joins TRBV7-6 and TRBJ1-5; TRBD1 agrees at 9 bases. The germline CDR1 and CDR2 sequences are SGHVS and FNYEAQ. This CDR3 contains 15 residues. The CDR3, as DNA: TGTGCCAGCAGCGAGACAGGGGGGCGTAATCAGCCCCAGAATTTT. Its translation: CASSETGGRNQPQNF. The full variable domain, rest sourced from reference TRBV7-6 and TRBJ1-5, is GAGVSQSPRYKVTKRGQDVALRCDPISGHVSLYWYRQALGQGPEFLTYFNYEAQQDKSGLPNDRFSAERPEGSISTLTIQRTEQRDSAMYRCASSETGGRNQPQNFGDGTRLSIL.

This clonotype was seen ten or more times. This chain connects TRBV7-9 to TRBJ1-2; D possibly corresponds to TRBD1 (5 bases). From germline, CDR1 is SEHNR and CDR2 FQNEAQ (reference sequence). The CDR3 runs to 16 residues. Trimming took 0 bases from V and 4 from J, leaving 15 bases between them. The DNA for the CDR3 is TGTGCCAGCAGCTTAGCGAGTGGGACCGGCAGCTATGGCTACACCTTC. Its translation is CASSLASGTGSYGYTF.

This clonotype was seen many times. J is TRBJ1-4 and V is TRBV19; a weak D match, TRBD1 (6 bases). The V end lost 11 bases, the J end lost 8 bases, and 18 bases lay between the germline ends. Germline V gene sequence: CDR1 LNHDA, CDR2 SQIVND (reference sequence). The CDR3 has 13 amino acids. CDR3 in DNA: TGTGCCCTTGGGGCAGGGGTAGGAGAAAAACTGTTTTTT. Translation: CALGAGVGEKLFF.

The genes are TRBV5-1 and TRBJ2-3; D not resolved. The germline V and J ends were trimmed by 0 bases and 5 bases, with 19 bases remaining between them. CDR3 length: 17 residues. Germline V gene data show CDR1 as SGHRS and CDR2 as YFSETQ. The CDR3 spells CASSLASRSAIIDTQYF. CDR3 nucleotides: TGCGCCAGCAGCTTGGCGAGCAGAAGCGCGATTATAGATACGCAGTATTTT.

The chain combines TRBV6-5 with TRBJ2-5; TRBD2 aligns across 8 bases. From germline, CDR1 is MNHEY and CDR2 SVGAGI. The CDR3 is 16 residues long. V trimming: 0 bases; J trimming: 4 bases; junction bases outside the gene matches: 7. CDR3 in DNA: TGTGCCAGCAGTTACTCCGGGACTAGGGTTCGAGAGACCCAGTACTTC. Protein sequence: CASSYSGTRVRETQYF.

In this sample, this clonotype turned up many times. This rearrangement joins TRBV21-1 to TRBJ2-1; no DNA check was done on the table's D call, TRBD1. TRBV21-1 is flagged as a pseudogene. The CDR3 extends over 17 amino acids. DNA of the CDR3: TGTGCCACTTCACAGGGGGCCCTCTTTCTTCCCTACAATGAGCAGTTCTTC. Protein: CATSQGALFLPYNEQFF.

The CDR3 region is CASSSMTGPDNSPLHF. DNA for the CDR3: TGTGCCAGCAGCTCGATGACAGGGCCGGATAATTCACCCCTCCACTTT. The rearrangement joins TRBV11-2 to TRBJ1-6; 7 bases map to TRBD1. The CDR3 is 16 residues long. CDR1 and CDR2 from the germline V gene are SGHAT and FQNNGV. V was clipped by 4 bases and J by 5 bases; unmatched bases: 8.

The V and J genes are TRBV7-2 and TRBJ1-1, with D perhaps TRBD1 (5 bases). The CDR3 runs 15 residues. The V gene's germline CDR1 is SGHTA and CDR2 FQGNSA. The V end was cut by 2 bases, the J end by 4 bases, with 14 bases between. The CDR3 nucleotides are TGTGCCAGCAGCTTAAGCCCCAGGGCACCCACTGAAGCTTTCTTT. Protein sequence: CASSLSPRAPTEAFF.

This clonotype was seen many times. The gene calls are TRBV4-3 and TRBJ1-6; D remains ambiguous. The V gene's germline CDR1 is LGHNA and CDR2 YSLEER. Trimming left V 2 bases short and J 7 bases short, with 12 bases between. The CDR3 totals 15 residues. The CDR3 protein is CASSQRWTGNSPLHF. The CDR3 region has the DNA TGCGCCAGCAGCCAAAGATGGACTGGCAATTCACCCCTCCACTTT.

This clonotype was observed at least ten times. This rearrangement joins TRBV14 to TRBJ1-5, with D hard to call. This CDR3 is built from 13 residues. Germline CDR1 is SGHDN and CDR2 is FVKESK. The V and J ends lost 0 bases and 2 bases respectively, with 2 bases between them. CDR3 residues: CASSQDGNQPQHF. CDR3 sequence (DNA): TGTGCCAGCAGCCAAGACGGCAATCAGCCCCAGCATTTT.

This clonotype showed up many times. The chain joins TRBV7-8 to TRBJ1-6; unclear D gene. CDR3 length: 15 residues. The V end was cut by 4 bases, the J end by 7 bases, with 14 bases between. From germline, CDR1 is SGHVS and CDR2 FQNEAQ. The CDR3 spells CASSSPQNLNSPLHF. CDR3 nucleotide sequence: TGTGCCAGCAGCTCGCCCCAGAATCTGAATTCACCCCTCCACTTT.

This clonotype was counted many times. The rearrangement joins TRBV7-2 to TRBJ2-7, with D perhaps TRBD2 (7 bases). Germline V gives CDR1 SGHTA, CDR2 FQGNSA. The length of the CDR3 is 14 residues. Trimming cost V 3 bases and J 4 bases, with 13 bases left between them. The CDR3 reads CASSFRGGMYEQYF. Here the CDR3 DNA reads TGTGCCAGCAGCTTCAGGGGAGGGATGTACGAGCAGTACTTC.

The sample holds many counts of this clonotype. V gene TRBV29-1 combines with J gene TRBJ2-5; the match to TRBD2 covers 10 bases. Germline-derived CDR1 and CDR2 are SQVTM and ANQGSEA. The CDR3 is 12 amino acids. The V and J ends lost 6 bases and 4 bases, in that order; junction bases with no gene match: 2. CDR3 nucleotide sequence: TGCAGCGTCCTAGCGGGGGTAGAGACCCAGTACTTC. Translating gives CSVLAGVETQYF.

This clonotype was counted at least ten times. The chain couples TRBV5-1 to TRBJ2-2; D tentatively fits TRBD1 or TRBD2 (5 bases each). Germline V CDR1 and CDR2: SGHRS, YFSETQ. V was clipped by 4 bases and J by 1 base, with 17 bases between them. CDR3 length: 17 residues. The CDR3 DNA sequence: TGCGCCAGCAGCAGCTCCAAGGGACGGAAGAACACCGGGGAGCTGTTTTTT. Residues: CASSSSKGRKNTGELFF.

Many counts were recorded for this clonotype. The chain couples TRBV5-1 to TRBJ2-1; TRBD1 aligns across 11 bases. The V and J ends lost 0 bases and 9 bases, in that order; junction bases with no gene match: 8. Germline CDR1 reads SGHRS; CDR2 reads YFSETQ. This CDR3 contains 16 residues. CDR3 DNA sequence: TGCGCCAGCAGCTTGGCTGTCGGACAGGGGGCGGGTGAGCAGTTCTTC. It translates to CASSLAVGQGAGEQFF.

This clonotype was seen many times. V usage is TRBV12-5 and J usage is TRBJ2-2; D not resolved. Germline CDR1 and CDR2: LGHNT and FRNRAP. Between the trimmed V and J ends, which lost 4 bases and 0 bases, there was a span of 6 bases. This CDR3 has 14 amino acids. The CDR3 DNA reads TGTGCTAGTGGTTACGACACGAACACCGGGGAGCTGTTTTTT. Translation: CASGYDTNTGELFF.

There are many counts of this clonotype. J is TRBJ1-1 and V is TRBV7-9; D not certain. Trimming cost V 4 bases and J 5 bases, with 5 bases left between them. Germline V lookup: CDR1 SEHNR, CDR2 FQNEAQ (reference sequence). This CDR3 is 11 amino acids long. CDR3 in DNA: TGTGCCAGCAGCTCGGAGACTGAAGCTTTCTTT. Residues: CASSSETEAFF. Filled out from reference TRBV7-9 and TRBJ1-1, the complete variable domain reads DTGVSQNPRHKITKRGQNVTFRCDPISEHNRLYWYRQTLGQGPEFLTYFQNEAQLEKSRLLSDRFSAERPKGSFSTLEIQRTEQGDSAMYLCASSSETEAFFGQGTRLTVV.

Of note for this clonotype: Germline is not matched at one junction end, which may reflect a read error. This rearrangement joins TRBV5-1 to TRBJ2-7; 10 bases align to TRBD2. Germline loops: CDR1 SGHRS, CDR2 YFSETQ. The CDR3 has 14 amino acids. The chain's CDR3 is CATSLMLAGVEQYF. DNA of the CDR3: TGCGCCACCAGCTTGATGCTAGCGGGGGTCGAGCAGTACTTC.

This clonotype was observed many times. The chain is built from TRBV5-1 and TRBJ1-1; D gene uncertain. V lost 4 bases to trimming and J lost 5 bases, with 9 bases between them. The germline gives CDR1 SGHRS, CDR2 YFSETQ. The CDR3 spans 12 residues. This CDR3 reads CASSHAGTEAFF. For the CDR3, the DNA is TGCGCCAGCAGCCACGCCGGGACTGAAGCTTTCTTT.

This clonotype came up many times. The J gene is TRBJ2-7, the V gene TRBV7-2; TRBD1 agrees at 10 bases. The CDR3 extends over 15 amino acids. J gave up 6 bases and V 2 bases, and 7 bases lay outside the gene matches. Per the germline V gene, CDR1 is SGHTA and CDR2 is FQGNSA. For the CDR3, the DNA is TGTGCCAGCAGCTTATCCCCTCGACAGGGGGCCGAGCAGTACTTC. Protein product: CASSLSPRQGAEQYF.

This clonotype was counted at least ten times. The chain has TRBV12-3 or TRBV12-4 and TRBJ1-1; perhaps TRBD1 as D (5 bases). The germline V and J ends were trimmed by 4 bases and 0 bases, with 9 bases remaining between them. The CDR3 runs to 14 residues. The CDR3 sequence is CASSWGSMNTEAFF. CDR3 nucleotides: TGTGCCAGCAGTTGGGGCAGCATGAACACTGAAGCTTTCTTT.

This chain links TRBV5-6 with TRBJ1-3, with 7 bases identical to TRBD1. The CDR3 is made up of 18 amino acids. The V gene's germline CDR1 is SGHDT and CDR2 YYEEEE. After removal of 3 bases from V and 0 bases from J, the junction contained 12 bases not matched to a gene. The DNA of the CDR3 is TGTGCCAGCAGCTCCTATAGGACAGGCGTTGTCTCTGGAAACACCATATATTTT. It yields the protein CASSSYRTGVVSGNTIYF. The full variable domain, in which reference TRBV5-6 and TRBJ1-3 provide the parts outside the CDR3, is DAGVTQSPTHLIKTRGQQVTLRCSPKSGHDTVSWYQQALGQGPQFIFQYYEEEERQRGNFPDRFSGHQFPNYSSELNVNALLLGDSALYLCASSSYRTGVVSGNTIYFGEGSWLTVV.

This clonotype appeared many times. This sequence joins TRBV5-1 and TRBJ1-5, with 7 bases matching TRBD1. Germline CDR1 and CDR2: SGHRS and YFSETQ. Germline trimming cut 0 bases from V and 7 bases from J; bases unmatched to any gene: 7. The CDR3 extends over 15 amino acids. CDR3 protein: CASSLGQGLIQPQHF. Written as DNA, the CDR3 is TGCGCCAGCAGCTTGGGACAGGGTTTAATACAGCCCCAGCATTTT.